A selection of T cell receptor beta chains follows, all from one sample in a study of T cells in Graves' hyperthyroidism and ophthalmopathy. Via MiXCR, TCRdb re-called the multiplex PCR reads, giving one row per CDR3 protein. Of fewer than 500,000 distinct CDR3 sequences listed, under 15% were seen once; the top ten hold around 13%. Sequenced material: blood. Source of these receptors: a young man with Graves' ophthalmopathy. Both conserved end residues are part of each CDR3. The D gene is left open where the match is weak. Clone size, where shown, is once, few, many, or a class for clones that have expanded.

>TRBJ1-1|few|TRBD1|TRBV9
TGTGCCAGCAGCGCAACAGGGGGAGGGAACACTGAAGCTTTCTTT
CASSATGGGNTEAFF
>TRBJ2-1|many|NA|TRBV30
TGTGCCTGGAGTGTATCGCTGGCAAATGAGCAGTTCTTC
CAWSVSLANEQFF
>TRBJ1-2|many|NA|TRBV7-2
TGTGCCAGCAGCTTAGCTAAGGGGATAAACTATGGCTACACCTTC
CASSLAKGINYGYTF
>TRBJ2-2|NA|NA|TRBV7-9
TGTGCCAGCAGCTTCAACAGGGTAACCGGGGAGCTGTTTTTT
CASSFNRVTGELFF
>TRBJ2-1|many|TRBD2|TRBV11-2
TGTGCCAGCAGCTTAGTGCCGGGACTAGGGTTCTTC
CASSLVPGLGFF
>TRBJ2-7|many|NA|TRBV30
TGTGCCTGGAGTGGGGACGAATTGTCGATCTACGAGCAGTACTTC
CAWSGDELSIYEQYF
>TRBJ1-6|few|NA|TRBV12-3/TRBV12-4
TGTGCCAGCAGTTTAGTAACCGGGCTGCAAACCCTCCACTTT
CASSLVTGLQTLHF
>TRBJ2-2|few|TRBD2|TRBV7-9
TGTGCCAGCAGCCCCTTTATAACGCTAGCGGCGACCGGGGAGCTGTTTTTT
CASSPFITLAATGELFF
>TRBJ1-4|NA|NA|TRBV7-2
TGTGCCAGCAGCCCCTATAACTTGGATGAAAAACTGTTTTTT
CASSPYNLDEKLFF
>TRBJ2-7|NA|TRBD2|TRBV12-3/TRBV12-4
TGTGCCAGCAGTTACAGTAGCGGGGGGGCCTACGAGCAGTACTTC
CASSYSSGGAYEQYF
>TRBJ1-2|many|NA|TRBV3-1
TGTGCCAGCAGCCAGTTACAGGGAAGTGGCTACACCTTC
CASSQLQGSGYTF
>TRBJ1-2|many|NA|TRBV11-3
TGTGCCAGCAGCTTCGGGGTAGCTAACTATGGCTACACCTTC
CASSFGVANYGYTF
>TRBJ1-1|many|NA|TRBV30
TGTGCCTGGTCCTACGGGGGGACCGAAGCTTTCTTT
CAWSYGGTEAFF
>TRBJ2-3|once|TRBD2|TRBV7-9
TGTGCCAGCAGCTTAGGAAGGACTAGCGGGAGGGAAGATACGCAGTATTTT
CASSLGRTSGREDTQYF
>TRBJ1-1|many|NA|TRBV3-1
TGTGCCAGCAGTCAAGGTGCAGGAAGGGCTTTCTTT
CASSQGAGRAFF
>TRBJ2-3|many|NA|TRBV20-1
TGCAGTGCTAGAAGGGGTGGGGTGTCAGATACGCAGTATTTT
CSARRGGVSDTQYF
>TRBJ2-1|many|NA|TRBV7-9
TGTGCCAGCAGCCCTGGGGGGGGGGCCTCCAATGAGCAGTTCTTC
CASSPGGGASNEQFF
>TRBJ2-1|many|NA|TRBV11-1
TGTGCCAGCAGCTTCAACAGTGGTTCCTACAATGAGCAGTTCTTC
CASSFNSGSYNEQFF
>TRBJ1-2|many|NA|TRBV6-1
TGTGCCAGCAGGCTAAACAGGGAATTCGGACATGGCTACACCTTC
CASRLNREFGHGYTF
>TRBJ2-1|many|TRBD1|TRBV13
TGTGCCAGCAGCTTTAGGGACAGAGCGTACAATGAGCAGTTCTTC
CASSFRDRAYNEQFF
>TRBJ2-5|many|TRBD2|TRBV7-7
TGTGCTAGCGGCCGGGGGGGGGGCGTCGAGACCCAGTACTTC
CASGRGGGVETQYF
>TRBJ2-1|many|TRBD2|TRBV7-8
TGTGCCAGCAGCTTCCGGGGGGGCCAAAGCAATGAGCAGTTCTTC
CASSFRGGQSNEQFF
>TRBJ2-2|NA|NA|TRBV6-2/TRBV6-3
TGTGCCAGCAGTTATTTTCAGGGTTCCGGGGAGCTGTTTTTT
CASSYFQGSGELFF
>TRBJ2-4|few|NA|TRBV6-1
TGTGCCAGCAGGGGACTTTCAGACATTCAGTACTTC
CASRGLSDIQYF
>TRBJ2-5|few|TRBD2|TRBV19
TGTGCCAGTAGCCCTGGACTAGCGGGATTGGTAGAGACCCAGTACTTC
CASSPGLAGLVETQYF
>TRBJ2-3|NA|NA|TRBV7-8
TGTGCCAGCAGCTTGGTAGAGGGGGGCCTAAGCACAGATACGCAGTATTTT
CASSLVEGGLSTDTQYF
>TRBJ1-3|many|NA|TRBV5-1
TGTGCCAGCAGCTTAGGGGTCTCTGGAAACACCATATATTTT
CASSLGVSGNTIYF
>TRBJ2-7|NA|NA|TRBV24-1
TGTGCCACCAGTGATGCCCAGGGGCCCAGCTACGAGCAGTACTTC
CATSDAQGPSYEQYF
>TRBJ2-1|few|TRBD2|TRBV7-8
TGTGCCAGCAGATTTGGGACTAGCGGGGGTCCCAATGAGCAGTTCTTC
CASRFGTSGGPNEQFF
>TRBJ1-1|NA|NA|TRBV10-3
TGTGCCCCCTCCTACCAGGTGGACACTGAAGCTTTCTTT
CAPSYQVDTEAFF
>TRBJ2-1|many|NA|TRBV29-1
TGCAGCGTTGTTATAGCGGCCCACAACAATGAGCAGTTCTTC
CSVVIAAHNNEQFF
>TRBJ2-3|NA|TRBD2|TRBV15
TGTGCCACCAGCAGGAGGACTAGCGAGTCAGATACGCAGTATTTT
CATSRRTSESDTQYF